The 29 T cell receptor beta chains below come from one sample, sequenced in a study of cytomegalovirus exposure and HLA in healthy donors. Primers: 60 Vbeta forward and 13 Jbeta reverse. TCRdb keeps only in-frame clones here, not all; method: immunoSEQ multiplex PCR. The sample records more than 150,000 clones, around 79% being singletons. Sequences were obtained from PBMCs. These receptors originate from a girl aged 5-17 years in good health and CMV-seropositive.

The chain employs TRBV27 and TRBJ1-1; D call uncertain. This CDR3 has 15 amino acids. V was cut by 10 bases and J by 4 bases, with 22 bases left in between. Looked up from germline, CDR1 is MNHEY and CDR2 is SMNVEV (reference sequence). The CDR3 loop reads CATSRRGLIGTEAFF. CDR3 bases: TGTGCCACCTCTCGGCGAGGCCTCATTGGCACTGAAGCTTTCTTT.

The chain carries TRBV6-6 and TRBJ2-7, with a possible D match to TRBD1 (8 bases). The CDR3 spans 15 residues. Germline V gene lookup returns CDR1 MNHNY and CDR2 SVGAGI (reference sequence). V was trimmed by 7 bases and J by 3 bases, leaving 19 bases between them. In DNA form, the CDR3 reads TGTGCCAGCATCTACAGGGGGGGCACCATCTACGAGCAGTACTTC. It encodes CASIYRGGTIYEQYF.

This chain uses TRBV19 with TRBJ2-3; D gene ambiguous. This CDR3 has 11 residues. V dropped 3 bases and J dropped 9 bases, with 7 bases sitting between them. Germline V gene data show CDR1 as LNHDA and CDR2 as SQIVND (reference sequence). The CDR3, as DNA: TGTGCCAGTAGTATTGGCTCAACGCAGTATTTT. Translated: CASSIGSTQYF.

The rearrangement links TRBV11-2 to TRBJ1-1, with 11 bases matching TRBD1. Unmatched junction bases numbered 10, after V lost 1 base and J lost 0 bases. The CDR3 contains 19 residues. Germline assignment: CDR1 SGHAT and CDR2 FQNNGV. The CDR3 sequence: CASSLVADRGLSLNTEAFF. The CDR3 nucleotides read TGTGCCAGCAGCTTAGTAGCGGACAGGGGGCTTTCGCTGAACACTGAAGCTTTCTTT.

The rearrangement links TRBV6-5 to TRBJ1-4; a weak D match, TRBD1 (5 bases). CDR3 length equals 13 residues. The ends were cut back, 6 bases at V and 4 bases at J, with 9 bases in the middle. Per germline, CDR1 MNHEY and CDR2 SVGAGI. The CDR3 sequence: CASSGGGNEKLFF. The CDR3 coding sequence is TGTGCCAGCAGCGGGGGTGGTAATGAAAAACTGTTTTTT.

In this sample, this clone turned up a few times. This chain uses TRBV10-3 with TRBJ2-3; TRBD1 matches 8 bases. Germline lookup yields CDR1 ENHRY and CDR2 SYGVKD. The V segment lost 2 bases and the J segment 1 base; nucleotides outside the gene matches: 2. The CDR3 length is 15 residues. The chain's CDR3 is CAISEEGQGTDTQYF. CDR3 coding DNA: TGTGCCATCAGTGAGGAGGGACAGGGCACAGATACGCAGTATTTT.

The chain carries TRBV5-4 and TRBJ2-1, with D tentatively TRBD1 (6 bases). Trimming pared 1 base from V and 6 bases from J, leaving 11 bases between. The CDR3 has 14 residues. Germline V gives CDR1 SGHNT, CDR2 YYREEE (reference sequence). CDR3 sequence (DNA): TGTGCCAGCAGCTTGAAGGACAGCCTCAATGAGCAGTTCTTC. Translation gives CASSLKDSLNEQFF.

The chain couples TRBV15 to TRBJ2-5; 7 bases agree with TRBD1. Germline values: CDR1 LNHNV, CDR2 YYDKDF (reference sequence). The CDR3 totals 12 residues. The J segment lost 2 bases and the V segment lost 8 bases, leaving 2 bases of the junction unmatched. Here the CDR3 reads CATGTVQETQYF. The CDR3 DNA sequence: TGTGCCACCGGGACAGTTCAAGAGACCCAGTACTTC.

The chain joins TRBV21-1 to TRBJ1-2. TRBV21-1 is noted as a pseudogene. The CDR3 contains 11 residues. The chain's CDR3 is CASSKPRVYTF. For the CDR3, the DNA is TGTGCCAGCAGCAAACCCCGGGTCTACACCTTC.

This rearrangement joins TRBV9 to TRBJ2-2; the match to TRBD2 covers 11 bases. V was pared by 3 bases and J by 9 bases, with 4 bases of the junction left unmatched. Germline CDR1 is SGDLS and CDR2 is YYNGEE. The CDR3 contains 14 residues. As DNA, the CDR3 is TGTGCCAGCAGCGCCACTAGCGGGGGAAGGGAGCTGTTTTTT. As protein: CASSATSGGRELFF.

CDR3 in amino acids: CASSGWTVYNEQFF. CDR3 sequence (DNA): TGTGCCAGTAGTGGGTGGACAGTTTACAATGAGCAGTTCTTC. The V gene is TRBV19, the J gene TRBJ2-1; weak D call: TRBD1 (6 bases). Germline CDR1 is LNHDA and CDR2 is SQIVND (reference sequence). The V end was cut by 5 bases, the J end by 4 bases, with 12 bases between. The CDR3 totals 14 residues.

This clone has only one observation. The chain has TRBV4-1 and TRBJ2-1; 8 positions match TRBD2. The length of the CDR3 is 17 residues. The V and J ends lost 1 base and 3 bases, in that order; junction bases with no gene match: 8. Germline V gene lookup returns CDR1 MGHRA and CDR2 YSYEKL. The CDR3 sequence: CASSQVVLAEFYNEQFF. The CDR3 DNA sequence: TGCGCCAGCAGCCAAGTGGTACTAGCGGAGTTCTACAATGAGCAGTTCTTC.

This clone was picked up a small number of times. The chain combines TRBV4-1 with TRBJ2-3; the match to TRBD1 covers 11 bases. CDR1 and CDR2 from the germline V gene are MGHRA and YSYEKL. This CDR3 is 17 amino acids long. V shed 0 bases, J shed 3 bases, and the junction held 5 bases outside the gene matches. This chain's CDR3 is CASSQDWGTGGTDTQYF. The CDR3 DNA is TGCGCCAGCAGCCAAGATTGGGGGACAGGGGGGACAGATACGCAGTATTTT.

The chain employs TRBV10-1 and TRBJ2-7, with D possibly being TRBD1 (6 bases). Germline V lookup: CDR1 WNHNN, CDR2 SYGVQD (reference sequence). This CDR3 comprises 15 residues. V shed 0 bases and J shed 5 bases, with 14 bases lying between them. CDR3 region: CASSESRTAAHEQYF. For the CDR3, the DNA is TGCGCCAGCAGTGAGTCAAGGACAGCCGCCCACGAGCAGTACTTC.

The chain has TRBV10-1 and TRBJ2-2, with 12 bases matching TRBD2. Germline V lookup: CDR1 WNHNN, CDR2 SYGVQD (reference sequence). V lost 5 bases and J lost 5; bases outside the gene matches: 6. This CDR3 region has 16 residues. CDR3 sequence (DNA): TGCGCCAGCAGTTCTGGACTAGCGGGGCGAACCGGGGAGCTGTTTTTT. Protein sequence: CASSSGLAGRTGELFF.

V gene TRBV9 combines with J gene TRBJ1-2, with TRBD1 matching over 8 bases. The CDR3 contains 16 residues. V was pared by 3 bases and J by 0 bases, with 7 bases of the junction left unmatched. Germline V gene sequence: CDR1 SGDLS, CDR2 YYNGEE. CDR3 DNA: TGTGCCAGCAGCGGAGGGACAGGAAGGGCTAACTATGGCTACACCTTC. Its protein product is CASSGGTGRANYGYTF.

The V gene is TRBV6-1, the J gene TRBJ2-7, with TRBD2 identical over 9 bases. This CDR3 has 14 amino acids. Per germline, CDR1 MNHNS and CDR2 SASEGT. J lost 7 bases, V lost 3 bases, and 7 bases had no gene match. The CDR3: CASSESGGPGEQYF. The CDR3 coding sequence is TGTGCCAGCAGTGAGAGCGGGGGGCCGGGGGAGCAGTACTTC.

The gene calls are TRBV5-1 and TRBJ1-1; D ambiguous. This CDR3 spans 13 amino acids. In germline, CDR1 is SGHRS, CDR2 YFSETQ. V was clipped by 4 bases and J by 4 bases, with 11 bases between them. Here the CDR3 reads CASSASEPTEAFF. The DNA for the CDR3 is TGCGCCAGCAGCGCGTCGGAGCCCACTGAAGCTTTCTTT.

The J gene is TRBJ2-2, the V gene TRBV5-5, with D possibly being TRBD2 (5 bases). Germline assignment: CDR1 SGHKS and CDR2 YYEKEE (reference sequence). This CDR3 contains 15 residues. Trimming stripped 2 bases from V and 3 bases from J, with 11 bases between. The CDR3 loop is CASSFASGYTGELFF. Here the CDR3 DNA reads TGTGCCAGCAGCTTCGCGTCGGGATACACCGGGGAGCTGTTTTTT.

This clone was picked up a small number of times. The CDR3 loop is CAWTKQGSVGYTF. CDR3 DNA sequence: TGTGCCTGGACCAAACAGGGGTCGGTTGGCTACACCTTC. V gene TRBV30 combines with J gene TRBJ1-2, with 7 nucleotides matching TRBD1. The CDR3 is 13 amino acids. CDR1 is GTSNPN and CDR2 is SVGIG in the germline V gene (reference sequence). V gave up 4 bases and J gave up 7 bases; unmatched junction bases: 9.

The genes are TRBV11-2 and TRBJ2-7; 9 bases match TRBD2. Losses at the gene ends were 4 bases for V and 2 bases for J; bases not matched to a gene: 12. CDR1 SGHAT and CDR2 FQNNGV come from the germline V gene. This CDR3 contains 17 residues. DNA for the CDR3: TGTGCCAGCAGCTCACTTCAAGGTAGCGGGGGAACCTACGAGCAGTACTTC. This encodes CASSSLQGSGGTYEQYF.

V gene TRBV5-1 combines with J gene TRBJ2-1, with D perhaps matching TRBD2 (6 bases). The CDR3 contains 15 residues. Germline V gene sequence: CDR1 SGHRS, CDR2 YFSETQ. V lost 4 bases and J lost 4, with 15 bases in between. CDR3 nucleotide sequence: TGCGCCAGCAGCCTCGGCGGGGCGAATTACAATGAGCAGTTCTTC. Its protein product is CASSLGGANYNEQFF.

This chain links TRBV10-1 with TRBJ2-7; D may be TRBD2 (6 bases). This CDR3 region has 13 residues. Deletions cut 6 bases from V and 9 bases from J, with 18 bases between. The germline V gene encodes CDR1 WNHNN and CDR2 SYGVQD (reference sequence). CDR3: CASSPQGPGGQYF. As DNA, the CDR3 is TGCGCCAGCAGCCCCCAGGGACCCGGGGGGCAGTACTTC.

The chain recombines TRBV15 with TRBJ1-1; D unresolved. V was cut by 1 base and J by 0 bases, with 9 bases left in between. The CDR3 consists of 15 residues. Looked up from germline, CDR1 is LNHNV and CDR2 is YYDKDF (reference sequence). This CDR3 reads CATSRAASMNTEAFF. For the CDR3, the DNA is TGTGCCACCAGCAGAGCCGCATCTATGAACACTGAAGCTTTCTTT.

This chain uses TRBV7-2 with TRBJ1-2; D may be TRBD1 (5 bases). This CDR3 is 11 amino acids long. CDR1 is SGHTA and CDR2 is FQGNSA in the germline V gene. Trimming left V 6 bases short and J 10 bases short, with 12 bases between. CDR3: CASSEGALYTF. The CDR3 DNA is TGTGCCAGCAGTGAAGGGGCGCTCTACACCTTC.

The CDR3 here is CASSQRRISSTDTQYF. CDR3 coding DNA: TGTGCCAGCTCCCAAAGGAGGATCTCTAGCACAGATACGCAGTATTTT. The chain uses TRBV18 and TRBJ2-3; perhaps TRBD2 as D (5 bases). Deletions cut 6 bases from V and 0 bases from J, with 16 bases between. There are 16 residues in the CDR3. Germline-derived CDR1 and CDR2 are KGHSH and LQKENI.

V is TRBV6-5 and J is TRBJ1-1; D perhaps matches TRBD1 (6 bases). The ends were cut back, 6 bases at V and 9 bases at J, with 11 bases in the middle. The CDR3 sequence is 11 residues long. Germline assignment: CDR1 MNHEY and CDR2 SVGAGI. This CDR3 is CASSPGGQAFF. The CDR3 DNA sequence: TGTGCCAGCAGCCCGGGGGGGCAAGCTTTCTTT.

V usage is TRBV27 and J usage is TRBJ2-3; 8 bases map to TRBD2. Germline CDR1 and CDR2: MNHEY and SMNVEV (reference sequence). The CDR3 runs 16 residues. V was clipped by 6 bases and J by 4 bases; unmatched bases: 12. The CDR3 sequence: CASRRAGVVRSDTQYF. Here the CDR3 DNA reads TGTGCCAGCAGACGAGCGGGGGTAGTCAGGTCAGATACGCAGTATTTT.

The CDR3 region has the DNA TGTGCCAGCAGTTACAGGGGCGATGAAACGCAGTATTTT. It codes for CASSYRGDETQYF. The chain carries TRBV6-5 and TRBJ2-3; a possible D gene is TRBD1 (5 bases). CDR3 length: 13 residues. The V end lost 2 bases, the J end lost 9 bases, and 12 bases lay between the germline ends. Germline CDR1 MNHEY, CDR2 SVGAGI.